These T cell receptor beta chains were read from a single sample in a study of T cell responses to AZD1222 COVID-19 vaccine. Measured with immunoSEQ multiplex PCR; TCRdb has only the in-frame clones, and not every one. The data contain under 35,000 clones, approximately 90% of them singletons. Sequenced here: peripheral blood, sampled 28 days after the second AZD1222 dose. Receptors originate from an adult who received the AZD1222 COVID-19 vaccine. Each CDR3 is given with its conserved first and last residue. A D gene is named only where the DNA matches it firmly. Size is stated for part of the rows, as once, few or many counts, or as a class when the clone is expanded.

j_call,d_call,clone_size,v_call,cdr3_aa,cdr3_nt
TRBJ2-5,TRBD2,.,TRBV18,CASSPPGLAEETQYF,TGTGCCAGCTCACCTCCGGGACTAGCGGAAGAGACCCAGTACTTC
TRBJ2-7,.,.,TRBV19,CATSGNRAYEQYF,TGTGCCACGTCAGGGAACCGAGCCTACGAGCAGTACTTC
TRBJ2-2,.,once,TRBV28,CASRITWNTGELFF,TGTGCCAGCAGGATAACTTGGAACACCGGGGAGCTGTTTTTT
TRBJ2-7,.,once,TRBV7-9,CASSPTAWGDGYEQYF,TGTGCCAGCAGCCCCACAGCGTGGGGTGATGGCTACGAGCAGTACTTC
TRBJ2-7,TRBD1,.,TRBV6-5,CASRNRDRGPYEQYF,TGTGCCAGCAGAAACCGGGACAGGGGGCCGTACGAGCAGTACTTC
TRBJ2-3,.,.,TRBV6-5,CASSYSGISTDTQYF,TGTGCCAGCAGTTACTCCGGGATATCCACAGATACGCAGTATTTT
TRBJ1-5,.,.,TRBV5-6,CASSLGYNQPQHF,TGTGCCAGCAGCTTGGGTTACAATCAGCCCCAGCATTTT
TRBJ1-1,.,.,TRBV19,CASNRRNTEAFF,TGTGCCAGTAATCGGAGGAACACTGAAGCTTTCTTT
TRBJ2-2,.,.,TRBV10-3,CAISESQVPGELFF,TGTGCCATCAGTGAGTCTCAGGTGCCCGGGGAGCTGTTTTTT
TRBJ2-7,.,few,TRBV28,CASSLYVGEQYF,TGTGCCAGCAGTTTATACGTCGGTGAGCAGTACTTC
TRBJ1-2,.,.,TRBV3-1/TRBV3-2,CASSSLYGYTF,TGTGCCAGCAGTAGTCTCTATGGCTACACCTTC
TRBJ1-4,.,.,TRBV15,CATSRVGQGGEKLFF,TGTGCCACCAGCAGAGTGGGGCAGGGTGGTGAAAAACTGTTTTTT
TRBJ1-6,TRBD1,.,TRBV9,CASNPTGGGTPLHF,TGTGCCAGCAACCCAACAGGGGGCGGGACACCCCTCCACTTT
TRBJ2-6,.,.,TRBV6-4,CASREGAAGANVLTF,TGTGCCAGCCGCGAAGGGGCGGCTGGGGCCAACGTCCTGACTTTC
TRBJ1-2,.,.,TRBV7-3,CASSLNSNYGYTF,TGTGCCAGCAGCCTGAATTCTAACTATGGCTACACCTTC
TRBJ2-7,.,.,TRBV7-8,CASSLVHTYEQYF,TGTGCCAGCAGCTTAGTGCACACCTACGAGCAGTACTTC
TRBJ2-2,.,.,TRBV4-3,CASSQAGWGRGTGELFF,TGCGCCAGCAGCCAAGCTGGTTGGGGACGGGGCACCGGGGAGCTGTTTTTT
TRBJ2-7,.,.,TRBV6-5,CASSYSSGGSYEQYF,TGTGCCAGCAGTTACTCGTCAGGCGGCTCCTACGAGCAGTACTTC
TRBJ2-1,.,.,TRBV5-8,CASSLFGTWNEQFF,TGTGCCAGCAGCTTGTTCGGAACCTGGAATGAGCAGTTCTTC
TRBJ1-1,.,.,TRBV3-1/TRBV3-2,CASSPQENTEAFF,TGTGCCAGCAGCCCCCAGGAGAACACTGAAGCTTTCTTT
TRBJ2-7,.,.,TRBV18,CASSPSAGVSYEQYF,TGTGCCAGCTCACCATCGGCAGGGGTATCCTACGAGCAGTACTTC
TRBJ2-6,TRBD1,.,TRBV3-1/TRBV3-2,CATQGAGGANVLTF,TGTGCCACACAGGGGGCAGGTGGGGCCAACGTCCTGACTTTC
TRBJ2-7,.,.,TRBV2,CASSMATYEQYF,TGTGCCAGCAGCATGGCAACCTACGAGCAGTACTTC
TRBJ1-5,TRBD1,.,TRBV6-4,CASSDSKAGTANQPQHF,TGTGCCAGCAGTGACTCGAAGGCCGGGACAGCCAATCAGCCCCAGCATTTT
TRBJ1-2,.,.,TRBV5-4,CASSLAWSPDGYTF,TGTGCCAGCAGCTTGGCATGGTCGCCGGATGGCTACACCTTC
TRBJ2-2,TRBD2,.,TRBV6-4,CASSAQRGTTGELFF,TGTGCCAGTTCTGCCCAGCGGGGGACAACCGGGGAGCTGTTTTTT
TRBJ1-3,.,.,TRBV9,CASSVAFGALAGNTIYF,TGTGCCAGCAGCGTAGCTTTTGGGGCCTTAGCTGGAAACACCATATATTTT
TRBJ2-1,.,.,TRBV5-1,CASSKDSWSYNEQFF,TGCGCCAGCAGCAAGGACTCCTGGTCCTACAATGAGCAGTTCTTC
TRBJ2-1,TRBD2,.,TRBV5-1,CASSLVAGGPNEQFF,TGCGCCAGCAGCTTGGTTGCGGGGGGACCCAATGAGCAGTTCTTC
TRBJ1-1,.,.,TRBV9,CASSVRGEVTEAFF,TGTGCCAGCAGCGTCAGGGGAGAGGTCACTGAAGCTTTCTTT
TRBJ1-4,.,.,TRBV28,CASRKIQERGEKLFF,TGTGCCAGCAGAAAAATACAGGAGAGGGGTGAAAAACTGTTTTTT
TRBJ2-7,.,.,TRBV6-5,CASTRRRMGYEQYF,TGTGCCAGCACAAGACGCAGGATGGGGTACGAGCAGTACTTC
TRBJ1-4,TRBD1,once,TRBV3-1/TRBV3-2,CASSHSGQGAREKLFF,TGTGCCAGCAGCCACTCTGGTCAGGGGGCGAGAGAAAAACTGTTTTTT
TRBJ1-5,TRBD1,.,TRBV7-8,CASSFSGTGGSKGPQHF,TGTGCCAGCAGCTTCTCCGGGACAGGGGGCTCTAAAGGGCCCCAGCATTTT
TRBJ1-6,.,.,TRBV11-2,CASSGQPNSPLHF,TGTGCCAGCAGCGGACAGCCTAATTCACCCCTCCACTTT
TRBJ2-7,.,.,TRBV27,CASSPRVPYEQYF,TGTGCCAGCAGCCCCAGGGTCCCCTACGAGCAGTACTTC
TRBJ2-1,TRBD2,.,TRBV15,CATSRRTSGDSKLFF,TGTGCCACCAGCAGACGGACTAGCGGGGACTCGAAGCTGTTCTTC
TRBJ2-7,TRBD1,once,TRBV28,CASSLSGRGYEQYF,TGTGCCAGCAGTTTATCAGGCAGGGGGTACGAGCAGTACTTC
TRBJ2-2,.,.,TRBV5-1,CASRERGASGELFF,TGCGCCAGCAGGGAGAGGGGCGCCTCCGGGGAGCTGTTTTTT
TRBJ1-3,.,.,TRBV3-1/TRBV3-2,CASSPARGNTIYF,TGTGCCAGCAGCCCGGCCAGGGGAAACACCATATATTTT
TRBJ2-1,.,.,TRBV9,CASSVVSGGSEQFF,TGTGCCAGCAGCGTAGTATCGGGGGGCTCTGAGCAGTTCTTC
TRBJ1-2,.,.,TRBV19,CASRSGTYGDYGYTF,TGTGCCAGTAGATCAGGGACCTATGGCGACTATGGCTACACCTTC
TRBJ1-5,TRBD1,few,TRBV6-5,CASRRTGRNQPQHF,TGTGCCAGCAGAAGGACAGGCCGGAATCAGCCCCAGCATTTT
TRBJ2-4,TRBD2,.,TRBV19,CASSIRVAGAGNIQYF,TGTGCCAGTAGTATTAGGGTAGCGGGGGCAGGAAACATTCAGTACTTC
TRBJ2-1,.,once,TRBV5-6,CASSLGGGQFF,TGTGCCAGCAGCTTGGGAGGGGGGCAGTTCTTC
TRBJ2-2,.,.,TRBV7-6,CASSFSENTGELFF,TGTGCCAGCAGCTTCTCAGAAAACACCGGGGAGCTGTTTTTT
TRBJ2-1,.,.,TRBV29-1,CSVEGTKVEQFF,TGCAGCGTTGAGGGGACAAAGGTTGAGCAGTTCTTC
TRBJ1-1,.,.,TRBV28,CASRSPGLGYTEAFF,TGTGCCAGCAGATCACCGGGACTCGGGTACACTGAAGCTTTCTTT